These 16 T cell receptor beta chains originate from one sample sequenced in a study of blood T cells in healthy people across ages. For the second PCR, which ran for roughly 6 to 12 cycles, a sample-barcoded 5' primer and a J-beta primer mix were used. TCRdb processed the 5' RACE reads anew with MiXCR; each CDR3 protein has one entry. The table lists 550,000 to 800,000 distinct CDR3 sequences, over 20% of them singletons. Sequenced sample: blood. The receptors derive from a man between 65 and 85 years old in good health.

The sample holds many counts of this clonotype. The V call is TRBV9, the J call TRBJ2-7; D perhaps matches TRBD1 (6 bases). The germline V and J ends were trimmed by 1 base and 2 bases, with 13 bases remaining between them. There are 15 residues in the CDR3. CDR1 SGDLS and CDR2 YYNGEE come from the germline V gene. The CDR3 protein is CASSVSGTPAYEQYF. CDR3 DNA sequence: TGTGCCAGCAGCGTATCCGGGACACCAGCCTACGAGCAGTACTTC.

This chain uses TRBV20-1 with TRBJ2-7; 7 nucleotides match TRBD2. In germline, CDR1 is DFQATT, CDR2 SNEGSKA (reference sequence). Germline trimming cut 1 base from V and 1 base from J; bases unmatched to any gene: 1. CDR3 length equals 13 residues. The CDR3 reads CSARGAGSYEQYF. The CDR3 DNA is TGCAGTGCTAGAGGAGCGGGATCCTACGAGCAGTACTTC.

In DNA form, the CDR3 reads TGTGCCAGCAGTGAAGCGCTTCAGGGAGGCTATGGCTACACCTTC. Residues: CASSEALQGGYGYTF. This chain links TRBV2 with TRBJ1-2; tentatively, D is TRBD1 (5 bases). The V and J ends lost 0 bases and 4 bases respectively, with 12 bases between them. The CDR3 length is 15 residues. CDR1 is SNHLY and CDR2 is FYNNEI in the germline V gene.

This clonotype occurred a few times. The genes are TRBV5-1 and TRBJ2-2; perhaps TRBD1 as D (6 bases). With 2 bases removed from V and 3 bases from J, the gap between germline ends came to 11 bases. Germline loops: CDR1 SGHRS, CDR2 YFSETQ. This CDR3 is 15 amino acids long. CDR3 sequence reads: CASSLQGTDTGELFF. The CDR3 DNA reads TGCGCCAGCAGCTTACAGGGAACGGACACCGGGGAGCTGTTTTTT.

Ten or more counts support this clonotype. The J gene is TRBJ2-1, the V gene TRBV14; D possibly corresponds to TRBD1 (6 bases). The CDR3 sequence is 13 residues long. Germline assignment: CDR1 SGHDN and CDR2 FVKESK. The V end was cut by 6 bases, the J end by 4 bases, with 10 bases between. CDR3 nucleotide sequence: TGTGCCAGCAGTTGGCAGGGGTACAATGAGCAGTTCTTC. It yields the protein CASSWQGYNEQFF.

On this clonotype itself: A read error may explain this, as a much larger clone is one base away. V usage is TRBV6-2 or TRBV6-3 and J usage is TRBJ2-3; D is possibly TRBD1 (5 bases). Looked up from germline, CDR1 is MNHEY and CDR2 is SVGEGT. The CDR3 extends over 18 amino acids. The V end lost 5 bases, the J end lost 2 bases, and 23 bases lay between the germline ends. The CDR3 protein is CASSPRFRPAGPTDTQYF. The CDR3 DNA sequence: TGTGCCAGCAGTCCGAGGTTTAGGCCTGCAGGGCCCACAGATACGCAGTATTTT.

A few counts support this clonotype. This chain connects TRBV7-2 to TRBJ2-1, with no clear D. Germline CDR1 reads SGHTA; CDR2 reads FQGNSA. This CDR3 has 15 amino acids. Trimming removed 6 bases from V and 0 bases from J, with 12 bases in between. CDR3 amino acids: CASSYRRSSYNEQFF. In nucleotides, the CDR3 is TGTGCCAGCAGTTATAGACGGAGCTCCTACAATGAGCAGTTCTTC.

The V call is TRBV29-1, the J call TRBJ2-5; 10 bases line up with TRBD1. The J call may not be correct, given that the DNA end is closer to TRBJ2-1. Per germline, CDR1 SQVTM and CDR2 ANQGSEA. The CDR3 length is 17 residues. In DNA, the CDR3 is TGCAGCGTTGAAGTGGGCACTGGCTGGACAGGGGGGAATGAGCAGTTCTTC. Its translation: CSVEVGTGWTGGNEQFF.

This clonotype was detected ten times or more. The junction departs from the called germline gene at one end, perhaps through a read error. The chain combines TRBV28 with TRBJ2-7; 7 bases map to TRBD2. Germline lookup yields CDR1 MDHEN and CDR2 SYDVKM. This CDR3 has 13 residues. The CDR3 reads CASSAGTILAATF. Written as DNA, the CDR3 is TGTGCCAGCAGTGCCGGGACTATACTAGCTGCCACGTTC.

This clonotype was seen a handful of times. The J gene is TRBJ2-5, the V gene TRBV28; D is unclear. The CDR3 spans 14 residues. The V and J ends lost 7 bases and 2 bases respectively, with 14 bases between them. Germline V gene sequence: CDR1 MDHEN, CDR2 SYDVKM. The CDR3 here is CASTRNGLQETQYF. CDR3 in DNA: TGTGCCAGCACCCGCAATGGCCTACAAGAGACCCAGTACTTC.

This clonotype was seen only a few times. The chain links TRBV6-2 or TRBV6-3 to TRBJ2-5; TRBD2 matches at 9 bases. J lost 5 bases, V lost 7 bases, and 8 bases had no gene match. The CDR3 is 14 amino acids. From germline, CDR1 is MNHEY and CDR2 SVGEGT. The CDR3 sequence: CASKRLAGPETQYF. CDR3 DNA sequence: TGTGCCAGCAAAAGGCTAGCGGGACCCGAGACCCAGTACTTC.

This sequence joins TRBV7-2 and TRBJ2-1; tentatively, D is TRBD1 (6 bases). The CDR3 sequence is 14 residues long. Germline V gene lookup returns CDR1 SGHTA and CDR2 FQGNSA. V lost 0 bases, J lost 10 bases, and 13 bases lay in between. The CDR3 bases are TGTGCCAGCAGCTTAGCAAGGACAGCCCGAGAGCAGTTCTTC. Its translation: CASSLARTAREQFF.

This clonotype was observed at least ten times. The CDR3 protein is CASSLGALQETQYF. The CDR3 DNA follows: TGCGCCAGCAGCTTGGGGGCCCTCCAAGAGACCCAGTACTTC. This rearrangement joins TRBV5-1 to TRBJ2-5; D unclear. CDR3 length equals 14 residues. The V gene's germline CDR1 is SGHRS and CDR2 YFSETQ. Trimming removed 0 bases at V and 1 base at J, with 7 bases between.

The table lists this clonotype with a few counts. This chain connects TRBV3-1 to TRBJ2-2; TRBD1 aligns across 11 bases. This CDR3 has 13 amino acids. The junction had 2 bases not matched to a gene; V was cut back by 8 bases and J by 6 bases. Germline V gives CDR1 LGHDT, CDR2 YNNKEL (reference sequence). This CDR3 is CASAGQGAGELFF. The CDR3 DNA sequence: TGTGCCAGCGCGGGACAGGGGGCCGGGGAGCTGTTTTTT.

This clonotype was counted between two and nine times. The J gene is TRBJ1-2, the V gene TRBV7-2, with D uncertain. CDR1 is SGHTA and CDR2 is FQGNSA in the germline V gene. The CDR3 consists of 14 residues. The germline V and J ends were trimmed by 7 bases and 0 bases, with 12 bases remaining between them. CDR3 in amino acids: CASKRTEANYGYTF. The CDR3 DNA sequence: TGTGCCAGCAAGAGAACAGAAGCTAACTATGGCTACACCTTC.

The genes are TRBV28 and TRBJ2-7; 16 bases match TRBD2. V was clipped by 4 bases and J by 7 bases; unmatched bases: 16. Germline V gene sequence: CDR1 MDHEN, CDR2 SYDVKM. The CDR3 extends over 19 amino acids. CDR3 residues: CASSSPPGLAGGRPWEQYF. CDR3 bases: TGTGCCAGCAGTTCCCCGCCGGGACTAGCGGGAGGGCGTCCGTGGGAGCAGTACTTC.